The sequence of this TCR beta chain was determined in a study of T cell repertoires in cytomegalovirus infection (dated by TCRdb to the late 2010s). Broadly, across the study: Donor HLA type was relevant to the analysis, as public TCR beta signatures indicated carriage of CMV infection together with the matching HLA type. Study-wide findings and limitations: In both this cohort and an independent roughly 330-donor cohort, the cumulative frequency of public TCR beta family members distinguished carriers of CMV infection plus the relevant HLA type. The ex vivo response was dominated by HLA-C-restricted CMV-specific TCR beta clonotypes, and the single most frequent clonotype in two of eight donors was supplied by these HLA-C-restricted clonotypes.

The sequencer was an Illumina HiSeq 1500. TCRdb ran its own pipeline on the public reads, namely fastp trimming at Q25 and MiXCR clone calling, and kept in-frame beta chains. For every CDR3 protein sequence, its rows merge into one entry that carries the most common genes and DNA. The sample contains fewer than 550,000 distinct CDR3 sequences, 16% of them found a single time. The ten top clones hold 20% to 30% of the sample. The germline V gene encodes CDR1 LNHNV and CDR2 YYDKDF (reference sequence). V lost 6 bases and J lost 3 bases, and the count of bases not matched to a germline gene is 5. Its CDR3 holds 14 amino acids, cysteine through phenylalanine. The retained sequence is limited to the CDR3, 42 bases, with the frame set at the first base. Of note for this clonotype: Its recognized antigen is unknown. No base quality values were provided; no much bigger clone lies one nucleotide off.

This receptor chain uses TRBV15 and TRBJ2-5, with 9 central nucleotides matching TRBD1. This receptor was identified in a human donor in good health (CMV status not recorded). Some clones in this sample may be carry-over from other donors' samples. Material for sequencing was CD8+ T cells from PBMCs. This receptor has the CDR3 CATRTGGEKETQYF. The bases read TGTGCCACCAGGACAGGGGGGGAGAAAGAGACCCAGTACTTC.